This entry describes one T cell receptor beta chain. This sample was included in a study of shared clonotypes between healthy human individuals. Sequencing used immunoSEQ multiplex PCR; TCRdb keeps in-frame clones, though not all of them. The sample consists of 800,000 to 1,200,000 clones, 70% to 80% of them appearing once. Trimming stripped 6 bases from V and 4 bases from J, with 12 bases between. CDR1 is SNHLY and CDR2 is FYNNEI in the germline V gene. This CDR3 is built from 14 residues. This rearrangement joins TRBV2 to TRBJ2-2, with D possibly TRBD1 on 6 matching bases. Sequences were obtained from memory CD4+ T cells from PBMCs. Subset given: CD45RA-negative fraction. The clonotype comes from a man aged 18-30 years in good health. Some clones in this sample may be carry-over from other donors' samples. The DNA for the CDR3 is TGTGCCAGCAGGGCGGACAGTTTCACCGGGGAGCTGTTTTTT. Protein product: CASRADSFTGELFF. The full variable domain, completed using reference TRBV2 and TRBJ2-2, is EPEVTQTPSHQVTQMGQEVILRCVPISNHLYFYWYRQILGQKVEFLVSFYNNEISEKSEIFDDQFSVERPDGSNFTLKIRSTKLEDSAMYFCASRADSFTGELFFGEGSRLTVL.